Below, 8 T cell receptor beta chains from the same sample are listed, as sequenced in a study of Ad26.COV2.S vaccination and SARS-CoV-2 variants. Treatment denoted: 15 to 20 received Ad26.COV2.S at low or high dose, single or two shots; a few received placebo; per-sample allocation not given. Vaccine and placebo recipients were sampled on day 63 after the first injection. Profiling relied on immunoSEQ multiplex PCR, and the TCRdb table lists in-frame clones only, not all of them. The profile shows about 680,000 clones, more than 70% of them singletons. The sequenced sample was peripheral blood, obtained in a trial of Ad26.COV2.S vaccine versus placebo. These receptor sequences come from a person between 18 and 59 years old who received the Ad26.COV2.S COVID-19 vaccine or a placebo.

The chain uses TRBV10-3 and TRBJ2-2; 8 bases fit TRBD2. Germline V gene sequence: CDR1 ENHRY, CDR2 SYGVKD. This CDR3 is 15 amino acids long. V lost 7 bases to trimming and J lost 5 bases; unmatched junction nucleotides: 9. CDR3 protein: CAITPTGGLTGELFF. In DNA form, the CDR3 reads TGTGCCATCACCCCCACGGGAGGGTTGACCGGGGAGCTGTTTTTT.

This clone was counted a few times. The V call is TRBV6-4, the J call TRBJ2-1; D perhaps matches TRBD1 (6 bases). The CDR3 is made up of 15 amino acids. V lost 5 bases and J 0 bases, leaving 11 bases between the germline ends. Germline values: CDR1 MRHNA, CDR2 SNTAGT. The CDR3 spells CASSPTGTSYNEQFF. The DNA of the CDR3 is TGTGCCAGCAGTCCGACAGGTACCTCCTACAATGAGCAGTTCTTC.

CDR3 loop: CASSQSPGGNQPQHF. The CDR3 nucleotides are TGTGCCAGCAGCCAATCCCCCGGAGGGAATCAGCCCCAGCATTTT. The chain couples TRBV3-1 (or the pseudogene TRBV3-2) to TRBJ1-5; D call uncertain. CDR3 length: 15 residues. Trimming took 2 bases from V and 4 from J, leaving 12 bases between them. Germline CDR1 reads LGHDT; CDR2 reads YNNKEL (reference sequence).

The rearrangement links TRBV5-1 to TRBJ1-6; tentative D call: TRBD1 (6 bases). CDR1 is SGHRS, CDR2 YFSETQ, per germline. This CDR3 contains 16 residues. Trimming shortened V by 4 bases and J by 7 bases, and 18 bases separated the two germline ends. The CDR3 spells CASSQQIPGANSPLHF. The CDR3 DNA reads as TGCGCCAGCAGCCAACAAATACCAGGGGCGAATTCACCCCTCCACTTT.

This clone showed up just a few times. The chain employs TRBV6-5 and TRBJ1-5; 9 bases are a match to TRBD1. The CDR3 has 15 residues. CDR1 and CDR2 from the germline V gene are MNHEY and SVGAGI. With V trimmed by 6 bases and J by 3 bases, 6 bases remained unmatched. The CDR3 coding sequence is TGTGCCAGCAGACCACAGGGGGCCACCAATCAGCCCCAGCATTTT. Amino acid sequence: CASRPQGATNQPQHF.

The CDR3 sequence is CASSNTRGLNEQYF. Here the CDR3 DNA reads TGTGCCAGCAGTAACACCAGGGGGCTAAACGAGCAGTACTTC. The chain uses TRBV27 and TRBJ2-7; 8 bases map to TRBD1. With V trimmed by 5 bases and J by 5 bases, 8 bases remained unmatched. Germline V lookup: CDR1 MNHEY, CDR2 SMNVEV (reference sequence). The CDR3 length is 14 residues.

The chain has TRBV7-3 and TRBJ2-5, with 9 bases fitting TRBD2. Germline assignment: CDR1 SGHTA and CDR2 FQGTGA. The CDR3 is 15 residues long. J gave up 5 bases and V 0 bases, and 4 bases lay outside the gene matches. The CDR3 loop reads CASSLTSGGGETQYF. The CDR3 DNA follows: TGTGCCAGCAGCTTAACTAGCGGGGGAGGGGAGACCCAGTACTTC.

The genes are TRBV5-5 and TRBJ2-5; D is possibly TRBD1 (6 bases). This CDR3 is 14 amino acids long. V lost 4 bases to trimming and J lost 5 bases, with 15 bases between them. Looked up from germline, CDR1 is SGHKS and CDR2 is YYEKEE (reference sequence). The CDR3 loop reads CASSPATGFETQYF. In DNA form, the CDR3 reads TGTGCCAGCAGCCCCGCTACAGGGTTCGAGACCCAGTACTTC.